Listed here is a single TCR beta chain. This sample is part of a study of PD-L1 blockade in urothelial cancer. Study-wide context: Prior chemotherapy in patients spanned 0 to 3 regimens.

The CDR3 is 13 amino acids. V lost 4 bases and J lost 4, with 10 bases in between. CDR1 is MGHDK and CDR2 is SYGVNS in the germline V gene. Only in-frame clones appear in the TCRdb table, and some are missing; sequencing was by immunoSEQ multiplex PCR. The table lists approximately 91,000 clones, roughly 85% of them singletons. Documented time point: peripheral blood 6 weeks after treatment start. Sample: PBMCs, taken around atezolizumab (anti-PD-L1) treatment. The V gene is TRBV25-1, the J gene TRBJ1-2; D remains unclear. This receptor was taken from a man aged 65 to 79 with urothelial cancer. The CDR3 region is CASSGGLFYGYTF. In DNA, the CDR3 is TGTGCCAGCAGTGGAGGACTATTCTATGGCTACACCTTC.